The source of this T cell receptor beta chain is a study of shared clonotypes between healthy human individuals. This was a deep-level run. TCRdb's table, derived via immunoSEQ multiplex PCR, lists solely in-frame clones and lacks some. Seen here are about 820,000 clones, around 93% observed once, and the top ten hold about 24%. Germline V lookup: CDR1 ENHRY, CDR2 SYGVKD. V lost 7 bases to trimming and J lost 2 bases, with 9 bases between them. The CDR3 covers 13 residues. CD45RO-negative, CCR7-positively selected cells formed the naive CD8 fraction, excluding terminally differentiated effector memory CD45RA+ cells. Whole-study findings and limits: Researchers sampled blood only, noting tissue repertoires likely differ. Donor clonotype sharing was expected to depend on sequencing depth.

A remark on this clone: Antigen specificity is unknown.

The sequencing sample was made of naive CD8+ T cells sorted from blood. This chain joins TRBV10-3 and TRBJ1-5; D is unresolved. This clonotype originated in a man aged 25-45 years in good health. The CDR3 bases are TGTGCCATCAAACCTGAGGGCAATCAGCCCCAGCATTTT. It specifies CAIKPEGNQPQHF.